The 2 T cell receptor beta chains below were found in one sample sequenced in a study of cytomegalovirus exposure and HLA in healthy donors. Vbeta (60) and Jbeta (13) primers were used in the PCR. The assay was immunoSEQ multiplex PCR, and TCRdb's table has in-frame clones only and misses some. The sample includes about 110,000 clones, approximately 80% of them seen just once. The sample taken for sequencing was PBMCs. The receptor set was obtained from a woman aged 30 to 39 in good health and CMV-seronegative.

The V and J genes are TRBV28 and TRBJ1-5; possibly TRBD1 for D (5 bases). This CDR3 is built from 17 residues. Per germline, CDR1 MDHEN and CDR2 SYDVKM. V was pared by 6 bases and J by 5 bases, with 23 bases between. CDR3 in amino acids: CASRSPLRGIEHQPQHF. Here the CDR3 DNA reads TGTGCCAGCAGATCCCCCCTTCGGGGGATCGAGCATCAGCCCCAGCATTTT.

In its sample, this clone was seen a few times. The genes are TRBV5-1 and TRBJ2-1; TRBD1 matches 10 bases. This CDR3 spans 15 amino acids. Germline CDR1 is SGHRS and CDR2 is YFSETQ. Losses at the gene ends were 1 base for V and 6 bases for J; bases not matched to a gene: 4. CDR3 sequence reads: CASSLLGTGVNEQFF. The CDR3 DNA sequence: TGCGCCAGCAGCTTGTTGGGGACAGGGGTCAATGAGCAGTTCTTC. The complete variable domain, with remaining parts taken from reference TRBV5-1 and TRBJ2-1, reads KAGVTQTPRYLIKTRGQQVTLSCSPISGHRSVSWYQQTPGQGLQFLFEYFSETQRNKGNFPGRFSGRQFSNSRSEMNVSTLELGDSALYLCASSLLGTGVNEQFFGPGTRLTVL.